One T cell receptor (beta chain) is described in this entry. Its antigen is not known. As to time point: recipient sample about 28 days before transplant, after cytoreduction. This specimen belongs to a study of T cell clonotyping in hematopoietic cell transplantation. Overall study findings and caveats: After transplant, recipient diversity fell while pathologically expanded clonotypes grew through day 180.

Germline V gene data show CDR1 as MGHRA and CDR2 as YSYEKL. The CDR3 extends over 18 amino acids. V shed 1 base and J 1 base; nucleotides not matched to a gene: 11. The data were produced by immunoSEQ multiplex PCR, yet TCRdb's version contains in-frame clones alone and is incomplete. The data show about 13,000 clones, approximately 83% seen once. The specimen comprised peripheral blood mononuclear cells, sampled before stem cell transplant. This TCR was sampled from a man in his sixties with acute myeloid leukemia. Some clones in this sample may be carry-over from other donors' samples. The V call is TRBV4-1, the J call TRBJ1-1, with TRBD1 identical over 8 bases. CDR3 in DNA: TGCGCCAGCAGCCAAGCGACGGGGCAGGGGGCAAAGAACACTGAAGCTTTCTTT. Its protein product is CASSQATGQGAKNTEAFF.